This T cell receptor (beta chain) was sequenced in a study of identical twins. General study results and limits: In cord blood, abundant beta clonotypes had fewer insertions; memory showed no trend. Out-of-frame alpha sequences shared between twins exhibited an excess of low generation probability.

A universal primer site arose from template switching, and cDNA bore unique molecular identifiers. MiXCR, applied by TCRdb to the 5' RACE reads, yields one record per CDR3 protein. The sample comprises 700,000 or so distinct CDR3 sequences, 21% of which are singletons, and over 4% rests with the top ten. This clonotype has a count of ten or more. The antigen is not known. V shed 4 bases and J shed 8 bases, with 19 bases lying between them. The CDR3 covers 15 residues. The germline V gene encodes CDR1 SGHRS and CDR2 YFSETQ. The same sample was also used in a study of T cells expressing NK-cell markers.

The material sequenced was PBMCs. This chain uses TRBV5-1 with TRBJ1-5; D is perhaps TRBD1 (6 bases). This receptor was identified in a woman between 18 and 29 years old in good health. The CDR3 loop is CASSPGAGVGEPQHF. Written as DNA, the CDR3 is TGCGCCAGCAGCCCGGGGGCCGGGGTCGGGGAGCCCCAGCATTTT.